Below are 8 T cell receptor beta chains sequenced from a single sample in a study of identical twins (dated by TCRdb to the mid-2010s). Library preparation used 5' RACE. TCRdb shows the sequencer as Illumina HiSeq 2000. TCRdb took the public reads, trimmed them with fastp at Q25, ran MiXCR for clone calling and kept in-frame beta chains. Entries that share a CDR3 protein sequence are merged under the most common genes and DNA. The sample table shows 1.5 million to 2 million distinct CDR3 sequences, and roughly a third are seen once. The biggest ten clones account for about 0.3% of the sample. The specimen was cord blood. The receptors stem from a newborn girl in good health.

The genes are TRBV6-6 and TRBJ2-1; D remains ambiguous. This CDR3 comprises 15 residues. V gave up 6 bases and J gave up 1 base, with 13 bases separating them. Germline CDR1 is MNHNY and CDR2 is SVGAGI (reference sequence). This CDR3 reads CASSRTVPSYNEQFF. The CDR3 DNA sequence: TGTGCCAGCAGCCGAACAGTCCCGTCCTACAATGAGCAGTTCTTC.

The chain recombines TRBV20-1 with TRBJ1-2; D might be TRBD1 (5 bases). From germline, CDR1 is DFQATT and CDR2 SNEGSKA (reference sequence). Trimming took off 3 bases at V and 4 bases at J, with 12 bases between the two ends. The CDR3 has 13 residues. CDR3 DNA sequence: TGCAGTGCTAGGAGGGGACCTACCTATGGCTACACCTTC. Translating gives CSARRGPTYGYTF.

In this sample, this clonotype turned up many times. The CDR3: CASSRLYNEQFF. In DNA, the CDR3 is TGTGCCAGCAGTCGACTATACAATGAGCAGTTCTTC. The chain employs TRBV27 and TRBJ2-1; D may be TRBD2 (5 bases). Germline CDR1 is MNHEY and CDR2 is SMNVEV (reference sequence). There are 12 residues in the CDR3. Trimming removed 5 bases from V and 4 bases from J, with 6 bases in between.

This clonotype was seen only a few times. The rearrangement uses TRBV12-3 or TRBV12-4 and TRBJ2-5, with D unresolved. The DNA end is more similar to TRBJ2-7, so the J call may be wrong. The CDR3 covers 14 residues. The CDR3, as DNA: TGTGCCAGCAGTCGCGTGCGCCCAGTGGGCGAGCAGTACTTC. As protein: CASSRVRPVGEQYF.

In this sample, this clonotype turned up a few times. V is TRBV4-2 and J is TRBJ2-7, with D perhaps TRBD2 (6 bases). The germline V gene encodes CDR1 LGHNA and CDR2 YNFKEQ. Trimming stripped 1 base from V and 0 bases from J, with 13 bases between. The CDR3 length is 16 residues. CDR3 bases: TGTGCCAGCAGCCAAGCTCGACGGACTAACTCCTACGAGCAGTACTTC. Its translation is CASSQARRTNSYEQYF.

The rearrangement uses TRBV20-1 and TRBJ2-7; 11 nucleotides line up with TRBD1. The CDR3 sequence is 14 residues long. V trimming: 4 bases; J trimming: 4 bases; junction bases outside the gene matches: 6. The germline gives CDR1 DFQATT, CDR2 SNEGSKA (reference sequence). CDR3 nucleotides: TGCAGTGCTATAAAGGGACAGGGGGGATACGAGCAGTACTTC. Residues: CSAIKGQGGYEQYF.

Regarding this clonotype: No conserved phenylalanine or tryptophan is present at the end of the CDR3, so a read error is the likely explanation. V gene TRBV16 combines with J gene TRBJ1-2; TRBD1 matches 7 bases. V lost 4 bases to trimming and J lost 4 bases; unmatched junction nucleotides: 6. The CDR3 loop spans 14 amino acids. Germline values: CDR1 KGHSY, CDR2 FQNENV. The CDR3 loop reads CASSRFGTAYGYTL. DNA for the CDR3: TGTGCCAGCAGCCGGTTCGGGACAGCCTATGGCTACACCCTC.

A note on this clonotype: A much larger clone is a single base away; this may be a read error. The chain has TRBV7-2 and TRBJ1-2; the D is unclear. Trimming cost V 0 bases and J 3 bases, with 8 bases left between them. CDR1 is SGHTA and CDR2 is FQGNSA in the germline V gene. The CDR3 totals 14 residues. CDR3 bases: TGTGCCAGCAGCTTAGCTCCAGAATACTATGGCTACACCTTC. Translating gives CASSLAPEYYGYTF.